This TCR beta chain was recovered during a study of beta chain features in type 1 diabetes (dated 2018 in TCRdb). Background on the whole study: No differences in mean age, gender distribution, total cell number or subset yield were found between patients and healthy donors. A total of under 120,000,000 sorted cells were examined across all samples, and RNA yield correlated strongly with the number of cells per subset. In the study, TCRB repertoires of sorted circulating CD4+ T cell subsets from recently diagnosed type 1 diabetes patients were compared with those of matched healthy donors. Naive and central memory subsets were obtained from all 30 or so donors, but regulatory and stem cell-like memory subsets were isolated from only 8 patients and roughly eight healthy donors.

The CDR3 contains 15 residues, cysteine and phenylalanine counted. CDR3 DNA is the only sequence kept; it has 45 bases, read in frame from the first base. CDR1 and CDR2 are drawn from the germline V gene: SGHTA, FQGNSA. V loses 3 bases of germline sequence and J loses 5 bases, and the interval between the two ends is 14 bases. What the authors observed across the whole study: A moderate but significant shortening of TCRB CDR3 length was observed in type 1 diabetes patients in all four CD4+ subsets. PCR may preferentially amplify shorter templates, but because patient and control samples were amplified and corrected together, any resulting skew would affect both groups equally. The naive, central memory and regulatory TCRB repertoires appeared to resemble one another more closely among patients than among healthy donors. Because cDNA was sequenced instead of genomic DNA, activated cells with high expression could be over-represented, although the groups did not differ in activation or CD3 levels. Patients with type 1 diabetes made fewer insertions and deleted more nucleotides at VDJ recombination sites, implying thymic rearrangement abnormalities. HLA sub-analyses involved small numbers of individuals, so any influence of HLA type on TCRB rearrangement remained unresolved.

To note about this clone: The antigen it binds to is not known. No much larger clone exists at a distance of one base, and base qualities are not known.

The entire amount of isolated RNA was reverse transcribed using the High Capacity cDNA Reverse Transcription Kit, so the sequenced TCRB transcripts were expressed ones. Naive, central memory and regulatory T cell samples underwent deep immunoSEQ sequencing, averaging around 3.6 million total reads per sample. After sorted cells were lysed in RLT buffer, RNA was extracted with DNase-treated RNeasy Micro or Mini kits, with the choice depending on cell number. Each cell subset was processed separately to prevent cross-contamination, with patient and healthy donor samples processed together. The immunoSEQ multiplex PCR was used to amplify TCRB sequences from cDNA, generating 87-bp fragments that spanned the CDR3 region. Sequencing of the amplicons was performed on the Illumina HiSeq platform. As for the authors' bioinformatics: PCR bias was corrected computationally using synthetic template baselines, and reads within Hamming distance 2 were collapsed, with unmergeable singletons discarded. Reads were aligned to IMGT to assign V, D and J genes, CDR3 length, and insertions or deletions at six rearrangement sites. Within each subset, clonotype counts were normalized to sorted cell number, after which true diversity and Gini coefficients were computed with the tcR R package. The overlap coefficient, calculated on TCRB nucleotide sequences, was used to quantify repertoire sharing. As a proxy for the pre-selection repertoire, out-of-frame TCRB sequences from naive cells were analyzed. Sourced from immuneACCESS, this table was stored by TCRdb with only in-frame sequences that have V and J called. A share of the clones is absent; for the studies checked, an unresolved V gene accounts for under half, and the remainder has no known explanation. From that table come the V and J calls and clone size; the DNA was used to work out D and trimming. This sample comprises fewer than 250,000 clones, roughly two thirds of them detected only once. The ten top clones hold 0.053% of the sample.

Each donor gave one peripheral blood draw, averaging approximately 0.11 L, which was collected into heparinised tubes. Using a panel that included CD45RO, CCR7, CD25, CD127, CD95 and CD27, naive, central memory, regulatory and stem cell-like memory CD4+ T cells were sorted on a BD FACSAria II. Every sorted population had a purity above 95%. PBMCs were separated immediately by Lymphoprep density gradient centrifugation and were stained directly, without being cultured. So that batch effects would be minimized, each experiment stained and sorted samples in pairs, pairing one healthy donor with one patient.

The chain joins TRBV7-2 to TRBJ2-1, with an unclear D gene assignment. The sequence derives from a man aged 30 to 39 in good health. Sequences were obtained from naive CD4+ T cells from blood. This specimen's cell subset or site label, interpreted: true naive CD4+ T cells. The DNA reads as follows: TGTGCCAGCAGCTTTGGCGACGCCCTACACAATGAGCAGTTCTTC. This is translated as CASSFGDALHNEQFF.